This T cell receptor beta chain was identified during a study of blood T cell repertoires in COVID-19. About the research overall: Some COVID-19 samples were acute and others convalescent; all came from the United States, Italy and Spain.

Clones were sequenced by immunoSEQ multiplex PCR, and TCRdb holds only the in-frame ones, with some missing. The sample has a few hundred thousand clones, roughly 88% seen once. This CDR3 is 19 amino acids long. V trimming: 7 bases; J trimming: 4 bases; junction bases outside the gene matches: 18. CDR1 and CDR2 (germline): LNHDA, SQIVND (reference sequence). The rearrangement joins TRBV19 to TRBJ2-2; 10 positions match TRBD1. The material sequenced was PBMCs or T cells enriched from blood (not recorded which). The receptor was isolated from a young man who had recovered from COVID-19. CDR3 region: CASILDPRRDRGGTGELFF. The CDR3 DNA is TGTGCCAGTATTTTGGATCCCCGCCGGGACAGGGGAGGCACCGGGGAGCTGTTTTTT. The variable domain in full, with the rest retrieved from reference TRBV19 and TRBJ2-2, is DGGITQSPKYLFRKEGQNVTLSCEQNLNHDAMYWYRQDPGQGLRLIYYSQIVNDFQKGDIAEGYSVSREKKESFPLTVTSAQKNPTAFYLCASILDPRRDRGGTGELFFGEGSRLTVL.